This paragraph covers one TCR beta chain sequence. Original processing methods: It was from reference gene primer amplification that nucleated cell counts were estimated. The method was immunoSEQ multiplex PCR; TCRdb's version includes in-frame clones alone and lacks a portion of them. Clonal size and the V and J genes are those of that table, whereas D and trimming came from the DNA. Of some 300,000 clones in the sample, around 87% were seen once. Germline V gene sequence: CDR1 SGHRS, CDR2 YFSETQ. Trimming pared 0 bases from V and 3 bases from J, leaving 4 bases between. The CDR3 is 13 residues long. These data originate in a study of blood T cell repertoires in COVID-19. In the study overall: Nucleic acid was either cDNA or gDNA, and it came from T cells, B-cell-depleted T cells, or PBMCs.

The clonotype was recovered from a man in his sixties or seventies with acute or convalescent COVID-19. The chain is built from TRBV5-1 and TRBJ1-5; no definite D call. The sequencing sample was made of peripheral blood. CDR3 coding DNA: TGCGCCAGCAGCTTGGATATCAATCAGCCCCAGCATTTT. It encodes CASSLDINQPQHF.